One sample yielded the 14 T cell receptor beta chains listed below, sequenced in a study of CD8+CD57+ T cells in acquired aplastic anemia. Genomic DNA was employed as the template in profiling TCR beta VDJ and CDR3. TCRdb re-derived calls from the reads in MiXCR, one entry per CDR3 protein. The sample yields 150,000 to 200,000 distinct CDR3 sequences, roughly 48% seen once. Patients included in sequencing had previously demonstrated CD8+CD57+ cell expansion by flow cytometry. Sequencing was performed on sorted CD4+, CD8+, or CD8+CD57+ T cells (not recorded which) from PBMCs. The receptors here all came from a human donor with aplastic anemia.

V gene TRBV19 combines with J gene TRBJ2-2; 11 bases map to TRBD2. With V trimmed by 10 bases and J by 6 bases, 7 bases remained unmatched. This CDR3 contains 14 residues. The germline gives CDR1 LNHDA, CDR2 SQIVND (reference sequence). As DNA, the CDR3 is TGTGCCACCGGTAGCGGGAGGGATGCCGGGGAGCTGTTTTTT. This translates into CATGSGRDAGELFF.

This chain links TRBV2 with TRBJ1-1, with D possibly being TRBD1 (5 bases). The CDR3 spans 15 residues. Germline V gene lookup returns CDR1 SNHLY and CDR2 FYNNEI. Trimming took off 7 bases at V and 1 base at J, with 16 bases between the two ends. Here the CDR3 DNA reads TGTGCCAGCAATGAGCTGGGACGGAGGAACACTGAAGCTTTCTTT. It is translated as CASNELGRRNTEAFF.

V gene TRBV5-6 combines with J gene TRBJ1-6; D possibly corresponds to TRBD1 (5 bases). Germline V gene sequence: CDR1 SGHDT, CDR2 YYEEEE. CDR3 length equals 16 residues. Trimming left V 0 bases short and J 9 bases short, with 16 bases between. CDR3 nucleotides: TGTGCCAGCAGCTTGGACTTAGGCAGGGATGGTTCACCCCTCCACTTT. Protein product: CASSLDLGRDGSPLHF.

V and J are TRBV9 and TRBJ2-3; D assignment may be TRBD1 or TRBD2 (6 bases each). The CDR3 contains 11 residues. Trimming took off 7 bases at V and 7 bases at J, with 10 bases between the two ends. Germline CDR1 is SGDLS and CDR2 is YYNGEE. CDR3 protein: CASGGRNTQYF. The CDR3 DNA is TGTGCCAGCGGGGGGCGAAATACGCAGTATTTT.

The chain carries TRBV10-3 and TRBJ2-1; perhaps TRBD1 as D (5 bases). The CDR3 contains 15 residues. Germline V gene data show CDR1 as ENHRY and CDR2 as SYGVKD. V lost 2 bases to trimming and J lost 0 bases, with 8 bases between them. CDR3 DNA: TGTGCCATCAGTGAGGGGGCGAGCTCCTACAATGAGCAGTTCTTC. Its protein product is CAISEGASSYNEQFF.

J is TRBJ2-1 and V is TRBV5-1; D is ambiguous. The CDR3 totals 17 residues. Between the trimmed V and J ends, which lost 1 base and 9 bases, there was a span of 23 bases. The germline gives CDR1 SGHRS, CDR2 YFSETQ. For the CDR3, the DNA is TGCGCCAGCAGCTTGAGGGCGTCTGGACGCGAACGGAGTGAGCAGTTCTTC. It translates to CASSLRASGRERSEQFF. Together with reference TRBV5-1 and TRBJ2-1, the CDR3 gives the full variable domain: KAGVTQTPRYLIKTRGQQVTLSCSPISGHRSVSWYQQTPGQGLQFLFEYFSETQRNKGNFPGRFSGRQFSNSRSEMNVSTLELGDSALYLCASSLRASGRERSEQFFGPGTRLTVL.

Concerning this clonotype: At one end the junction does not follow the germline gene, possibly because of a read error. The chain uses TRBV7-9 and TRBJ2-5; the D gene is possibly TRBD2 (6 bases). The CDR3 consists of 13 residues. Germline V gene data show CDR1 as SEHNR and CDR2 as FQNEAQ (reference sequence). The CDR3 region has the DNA TGTGCCAGCCGAGGGGCGGGAAGGGAGACCCGGCACTTC. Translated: CASRGAGRETRHF.

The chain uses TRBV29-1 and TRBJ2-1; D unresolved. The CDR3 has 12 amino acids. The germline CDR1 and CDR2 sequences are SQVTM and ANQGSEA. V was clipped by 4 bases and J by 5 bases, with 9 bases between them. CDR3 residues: CSVASSDNEQFF. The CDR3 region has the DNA TGCAGCGTTGCCAGTTCAGACAATGAGCAGTTCTTC.

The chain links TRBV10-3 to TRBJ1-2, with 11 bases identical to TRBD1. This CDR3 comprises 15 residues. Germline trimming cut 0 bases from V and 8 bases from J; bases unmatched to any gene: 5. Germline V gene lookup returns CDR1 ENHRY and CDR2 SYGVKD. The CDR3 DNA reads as TGTGCCATCAGTGAGTCAACGGGACAGGGGGGAGGCTACACCTTC. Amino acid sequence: CAISESTGQGGGYTF.

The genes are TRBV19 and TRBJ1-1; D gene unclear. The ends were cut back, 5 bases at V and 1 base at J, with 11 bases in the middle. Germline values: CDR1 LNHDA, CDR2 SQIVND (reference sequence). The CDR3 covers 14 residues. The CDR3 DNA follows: TGTGCCAGTAGTTATTCTGGCGCGAACACTGAAGCTTTCTTT. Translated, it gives CASSYSGANTEAFF.

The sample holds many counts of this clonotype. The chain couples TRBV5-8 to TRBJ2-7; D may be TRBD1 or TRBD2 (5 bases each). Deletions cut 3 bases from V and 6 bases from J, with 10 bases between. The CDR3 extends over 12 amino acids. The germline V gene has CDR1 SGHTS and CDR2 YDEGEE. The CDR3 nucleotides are TGTGCCAGCAGCTCTCCGGGGCCCGAGCAGTACTTC. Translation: CASSSPGPEQYF.

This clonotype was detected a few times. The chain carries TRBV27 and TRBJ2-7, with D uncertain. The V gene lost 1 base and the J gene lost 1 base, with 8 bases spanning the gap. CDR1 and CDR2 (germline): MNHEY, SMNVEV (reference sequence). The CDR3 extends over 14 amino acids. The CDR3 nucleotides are TGTGCCAGCAGTTTATTTGTGCCTTCCTACGAGCAGTACTTC. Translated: CASSLFVPSYEQYF.

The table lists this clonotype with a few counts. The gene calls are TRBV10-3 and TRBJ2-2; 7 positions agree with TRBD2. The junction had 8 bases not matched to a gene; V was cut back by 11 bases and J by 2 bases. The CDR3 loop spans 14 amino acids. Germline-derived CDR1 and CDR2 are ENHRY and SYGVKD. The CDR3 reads CAGRGHGNTGELFF. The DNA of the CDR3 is TGTGCCGGGAGGGGTCACGGAAACACCGGGGAGCTGTTTTTT.

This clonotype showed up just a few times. This chain's CDR3 is CASSQRAGGARTGELFF. CDR3 bases: TGTGCCAGCAGCCAACGGGCAGGGGGCGCGAGGACCGGGGAGCTGTTTTTT. The V gene is TRBV25-1, the J gene TRBJ2-2, with TRBD1 matching 8 bases. The ends lost 6 bases at V and 5 bases at J; junction bases unmatched: 14. Germline assignment: CDR1 MGHDK and CDR2 SYGVNS. The length of the CDR3 is 17 residues.